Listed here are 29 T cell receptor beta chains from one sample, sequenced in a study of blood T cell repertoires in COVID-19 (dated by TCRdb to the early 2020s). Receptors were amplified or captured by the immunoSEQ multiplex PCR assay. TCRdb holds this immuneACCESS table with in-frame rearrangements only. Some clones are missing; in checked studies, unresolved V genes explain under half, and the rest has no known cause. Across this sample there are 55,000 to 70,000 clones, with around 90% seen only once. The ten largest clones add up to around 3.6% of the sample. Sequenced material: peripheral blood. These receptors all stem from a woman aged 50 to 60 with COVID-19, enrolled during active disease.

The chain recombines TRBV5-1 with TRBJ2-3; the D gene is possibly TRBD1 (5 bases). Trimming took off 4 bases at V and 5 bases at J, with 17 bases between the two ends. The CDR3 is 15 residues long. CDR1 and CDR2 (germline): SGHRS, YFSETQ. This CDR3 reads CASSVGPRVEDTQYF. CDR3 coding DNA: TGCGCCAGCAGCGTCGGGCCCAGGGTGGAAGATACGCAGTATTTT. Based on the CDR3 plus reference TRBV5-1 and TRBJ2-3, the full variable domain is KAGVTQTPRYLIKTRGQQVTLSCSPISGHRSVSWYQQTPGQGLQFLFEYFSETQRNKGNFPGRFSGRQFSNSRSEMNVSTLELGDSALYLCASSVGPRVEDTQYFGPGTRLTVL.

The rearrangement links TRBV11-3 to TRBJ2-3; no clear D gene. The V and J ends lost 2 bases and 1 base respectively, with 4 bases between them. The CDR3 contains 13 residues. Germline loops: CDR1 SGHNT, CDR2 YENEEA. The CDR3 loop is CASSLSGTDTQYF. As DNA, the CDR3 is TGTGCCAGCAGCTTATCTGGCACAGATACGCAGTATTTT.

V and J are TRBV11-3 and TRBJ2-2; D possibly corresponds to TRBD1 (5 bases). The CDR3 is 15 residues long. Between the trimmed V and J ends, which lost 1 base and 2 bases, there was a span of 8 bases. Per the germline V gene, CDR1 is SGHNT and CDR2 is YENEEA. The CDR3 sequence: CASSLVDTNTGELFF. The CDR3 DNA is TGTGCCAGCAGCTTAGTGGACACAAACACCGGGGAGCTGTTTTTT.

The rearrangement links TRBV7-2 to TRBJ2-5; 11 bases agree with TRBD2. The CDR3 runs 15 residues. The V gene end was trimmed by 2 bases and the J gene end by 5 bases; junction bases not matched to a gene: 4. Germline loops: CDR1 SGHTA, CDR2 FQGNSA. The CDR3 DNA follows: TGTGCCAGCAGCTTAACTAGCGGGAGTAGGGAGACCCAGTACTTC. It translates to CASSLTSGSRETQYF.

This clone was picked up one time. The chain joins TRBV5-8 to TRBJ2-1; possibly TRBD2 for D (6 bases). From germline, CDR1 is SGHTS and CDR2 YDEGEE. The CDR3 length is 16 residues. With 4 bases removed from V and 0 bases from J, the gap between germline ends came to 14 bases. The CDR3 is CASSPGTLSSYNEQFF. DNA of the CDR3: TGTGCCAGCAGCCCAGGGACTCTGAGCTCCTACAATGAGCAGTTCTTC.

The CDR3 DNA reads as TGCGCCAGCAGCTTCCGGGACAGGGGCAATGAGCAGTTCTTC. Protein: CASSFRDRGNEQFF. This chain uses TRBV5-1 with TRBJ2-1, with 10 bases identical to TRBD1. In germline, CDR1 is SGHRS, CDR2 YFSETQ. The length of the CDR3 is 14 residues. Losses at the gene ends were 2 bases for V and 6 bases for J; bases not matched to a gene: 2. Together with reference TRBV5-1 and TRBJ2-1, the CDR3 gives the full variable domain: KAGVTQTPRYLIKTRGQQVTLSCSPISGHRSVSWYQQTPGQGLQFLFEYFSETQRNKGNFPGRFSGRQFSNSRSEMNVSTLELGDSALYLCASSFRDRGNEQFFGPGTRLTVL.

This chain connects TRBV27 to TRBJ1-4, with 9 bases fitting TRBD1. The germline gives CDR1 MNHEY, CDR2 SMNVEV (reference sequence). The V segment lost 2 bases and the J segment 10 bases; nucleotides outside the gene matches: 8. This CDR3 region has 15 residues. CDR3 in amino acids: CASSLQTGGTGKLFF. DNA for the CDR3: TGTGCCAGCAGTTTACAAACAGGGGGCACTGGAAAACTGTTTTTT. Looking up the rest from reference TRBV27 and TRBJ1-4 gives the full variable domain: EAQVTQNPRYLITVTGKKLTVTCSQNMNHEYMSWYRQDPGLGLRQIYYSMNVEVTDKGDVPEGYKVSRKEKRNFPLILESPSPNQTSLYFCASSLQTGGTGKLFFGSGTQLSVL.

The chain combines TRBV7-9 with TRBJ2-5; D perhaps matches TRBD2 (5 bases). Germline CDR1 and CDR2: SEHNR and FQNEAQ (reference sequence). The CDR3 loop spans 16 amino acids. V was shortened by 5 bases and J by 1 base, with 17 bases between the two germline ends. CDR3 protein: CASSPTGKVGQETQYF. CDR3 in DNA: TGTGCCAGCAGCCCTACGGGGAAAGTCGGCCAAGAGACCCAGTACTTC.

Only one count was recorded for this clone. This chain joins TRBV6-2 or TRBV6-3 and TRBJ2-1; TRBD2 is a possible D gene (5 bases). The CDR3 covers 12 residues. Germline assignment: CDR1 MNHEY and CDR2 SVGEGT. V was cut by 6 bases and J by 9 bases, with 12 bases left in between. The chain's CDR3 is CASSRLLTEQFF. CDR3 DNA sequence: TGTGCCAGCAGCCGACTATTAACTGAGCAGTTCTTC.

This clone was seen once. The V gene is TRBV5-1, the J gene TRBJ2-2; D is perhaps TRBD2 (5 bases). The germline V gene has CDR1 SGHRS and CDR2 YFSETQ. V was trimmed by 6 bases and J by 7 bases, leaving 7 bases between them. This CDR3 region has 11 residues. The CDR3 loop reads CASTGIGELFF. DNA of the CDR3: TGCGCCAGCACCGGGATCGGGGAGCTGTTTTTT.

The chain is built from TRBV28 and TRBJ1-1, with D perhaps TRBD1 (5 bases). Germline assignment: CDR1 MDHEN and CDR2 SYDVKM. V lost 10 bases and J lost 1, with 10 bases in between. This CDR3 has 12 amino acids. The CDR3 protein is CATRVRNTEAFF. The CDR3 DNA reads TGTGCCACCAGGGTCAGGAACACTGAAGCTTTCTTT.

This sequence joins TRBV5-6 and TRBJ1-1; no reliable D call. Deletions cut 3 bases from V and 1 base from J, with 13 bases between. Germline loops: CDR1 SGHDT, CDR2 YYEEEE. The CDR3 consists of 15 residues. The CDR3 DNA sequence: TGTGCCAGCAGCTGGCGGCGCGGGAGGAACACTGAAGCTTTCTTT. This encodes CASSWRRGRNTEAFF.

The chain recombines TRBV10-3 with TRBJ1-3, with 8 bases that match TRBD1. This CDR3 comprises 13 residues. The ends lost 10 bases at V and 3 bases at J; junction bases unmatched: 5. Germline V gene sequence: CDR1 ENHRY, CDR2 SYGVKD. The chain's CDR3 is CATGGQGGNTIYF. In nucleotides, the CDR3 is TGTGCCACCGGAGGACAGGGTGGAAACACCATATATTTT.

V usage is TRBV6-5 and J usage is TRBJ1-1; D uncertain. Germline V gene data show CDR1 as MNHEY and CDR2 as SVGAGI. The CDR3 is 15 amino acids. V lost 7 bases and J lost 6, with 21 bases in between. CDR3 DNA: TGTGCCAGCACTCGAACGTTAGGAGGGAAGGCTGAAGCTTTCTTT. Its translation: CASTRTLGGKAEAFF.

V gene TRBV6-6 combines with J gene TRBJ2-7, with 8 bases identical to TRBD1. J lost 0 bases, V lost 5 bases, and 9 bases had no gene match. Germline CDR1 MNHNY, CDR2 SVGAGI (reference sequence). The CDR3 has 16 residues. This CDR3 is CASSGSGTGSSYEQYF. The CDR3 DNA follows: TGTGCCAGCAGTGGATCCGGGACAGGTTCCTCCTACGAGCAGTACTTC.

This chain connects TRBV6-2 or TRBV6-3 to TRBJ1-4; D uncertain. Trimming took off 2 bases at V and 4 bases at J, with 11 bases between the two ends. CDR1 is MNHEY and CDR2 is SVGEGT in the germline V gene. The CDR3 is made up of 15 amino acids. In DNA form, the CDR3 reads TGTGCCAGCAGTTACGGAGGGCGCGATAATGAAAAACTGTTTTTT. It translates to CASSYGGRDNEKLFF.

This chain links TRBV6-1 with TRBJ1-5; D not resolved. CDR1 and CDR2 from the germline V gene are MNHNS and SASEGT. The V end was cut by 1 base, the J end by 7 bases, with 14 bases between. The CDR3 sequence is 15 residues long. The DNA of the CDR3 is TGTGCCAGCAGTGAAGAGACAACAGTTCGGCAGCCCCAGCATTTT. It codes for CASSEETTVRQPQHF.

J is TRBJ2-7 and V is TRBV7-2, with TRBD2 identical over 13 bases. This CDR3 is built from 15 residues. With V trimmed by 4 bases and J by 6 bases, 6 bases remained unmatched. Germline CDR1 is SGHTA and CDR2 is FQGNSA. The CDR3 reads CASSSGLAGDREQYF. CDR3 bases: TGTGCCAGCAGCTCCGGACTAGCGGGAGACCGCGAGCAGTACTTC.

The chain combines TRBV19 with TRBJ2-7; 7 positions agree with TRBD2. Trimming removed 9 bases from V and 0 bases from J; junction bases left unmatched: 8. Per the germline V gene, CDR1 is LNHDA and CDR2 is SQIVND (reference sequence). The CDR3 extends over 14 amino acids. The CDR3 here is CASKAGYPSYEQYF. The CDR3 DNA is TGTGCCAGCAAAGCGGGATACCCCTCCTACGAGCAGTACTTC.

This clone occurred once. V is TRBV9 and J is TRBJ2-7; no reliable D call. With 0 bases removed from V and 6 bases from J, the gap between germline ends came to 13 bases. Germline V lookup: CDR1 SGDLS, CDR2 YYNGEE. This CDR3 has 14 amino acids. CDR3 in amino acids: CASSVGPTNSEQYF. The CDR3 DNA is TGTGCCAGCAGCGTAGGGCCAACTAACTCCGAGCAGTACTTC.

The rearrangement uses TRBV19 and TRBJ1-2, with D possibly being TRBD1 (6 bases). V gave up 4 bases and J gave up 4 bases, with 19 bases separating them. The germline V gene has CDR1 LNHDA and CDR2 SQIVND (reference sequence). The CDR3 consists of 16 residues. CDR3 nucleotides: TGTGCCAGTAGTAGAAGTACAGGGACCCAAAGCTATGGCTACACCTTC. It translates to CASSRSTGTQSYGYTF.

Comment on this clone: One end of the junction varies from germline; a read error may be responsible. The CDR3 region is CASSPSPGRTDTQYF. For the CDR3, the DNA is TGTGCTAGCAGCCCTTCCCCCGGGAGAACAGATACGCAGTATTTT. The chain is built from TRBV7-7 and TRBJ2-3, with D perhaps TRBD2 (6 bases). The CDR3 has 15 residues. Germline V gives CDR1 SSHAT, CDR2 FNYEAQ (reference sequence).

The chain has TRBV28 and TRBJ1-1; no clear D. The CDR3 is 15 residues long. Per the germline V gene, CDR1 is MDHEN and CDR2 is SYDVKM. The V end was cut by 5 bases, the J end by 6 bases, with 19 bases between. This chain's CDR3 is CASSPASSGTAEAFF. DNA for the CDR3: TGTGCCAGCAGTCCTGCCTCGAGCGGTACGGCTGAAGCTTTCTTT. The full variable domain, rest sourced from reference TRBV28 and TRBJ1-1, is DVKVTQSSRYLVKRTGEKVFLECVQDMDHENMFWYRQDPGLGLRLIYFSYDVKMKEKGDIPEGYSVSREKKERFSLILESASTNQTSMYLCASSPASSGTAEAFFGQGTRLTVV.

Written as DNA, the CDR3 is TGTGCCAGCAGTGAAGCCCCGGGACAGGCGATCAATCAGCCCCAGCATTTT. This translates into CASSEAPGQAINQPQHF. The chain uses TRBV6-1 and TRBJ1-5; TRBD1 aligns across 8 bases. With 0 bases clipped from V and 3 bases from J, the junction kept 7 bases outside the gene matches. There are 17 residues in the CDR3. CDR1 MNHNS and CDR2 SASEGT come from the germline V gene.

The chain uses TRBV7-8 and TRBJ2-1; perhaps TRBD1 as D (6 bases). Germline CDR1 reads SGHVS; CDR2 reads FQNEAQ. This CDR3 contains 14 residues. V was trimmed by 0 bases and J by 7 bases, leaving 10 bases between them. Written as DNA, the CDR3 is TGTGCCAGCAGCTTAGCGATTCAGGGGAATGAGCAGTTCTTC. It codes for CASSLAIQGNEQFF. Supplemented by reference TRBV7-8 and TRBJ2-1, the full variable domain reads GAGVSQSPRYKVAKRGQDVALRCDPISGHVSLFWYQQALGQGPEFLTYFQNEAQLDKSGLPSDRFFAERPEGSVSTLKIQRTQQEDSAVYLCASSLAIQGNEQFFGPGTRLTVL.

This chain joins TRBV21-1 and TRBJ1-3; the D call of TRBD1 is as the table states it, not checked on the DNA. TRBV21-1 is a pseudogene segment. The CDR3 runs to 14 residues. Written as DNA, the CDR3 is TGTGCCATAGATCAGGGGGCATCGGGAAACACCATATATTTT. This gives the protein CAIDQGASGNTIYF.

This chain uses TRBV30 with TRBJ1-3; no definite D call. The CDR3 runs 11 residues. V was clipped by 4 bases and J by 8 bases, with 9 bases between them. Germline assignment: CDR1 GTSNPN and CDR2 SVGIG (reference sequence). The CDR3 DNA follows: TGTGCCTGGACCTTTAGTTACACCATATATTTT. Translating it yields CAWTFSYTIYF.

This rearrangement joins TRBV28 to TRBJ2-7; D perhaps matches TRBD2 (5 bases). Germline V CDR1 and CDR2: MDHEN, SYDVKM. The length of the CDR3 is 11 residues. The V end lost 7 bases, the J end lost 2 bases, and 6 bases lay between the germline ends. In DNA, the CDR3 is TGTGCCAGCACCGGGACCTACGAGCAGTACTTC. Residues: CASTGTYEQYF.

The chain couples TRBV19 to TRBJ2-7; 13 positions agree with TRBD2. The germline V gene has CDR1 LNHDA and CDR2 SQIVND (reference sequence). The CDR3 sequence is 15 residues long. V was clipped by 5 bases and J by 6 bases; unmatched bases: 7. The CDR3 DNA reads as TGTGCCAGTAGTGAGTTGGGACTAGCGGGACGCGAGCAGTACTTC. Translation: CASSELGLAGREQYF.